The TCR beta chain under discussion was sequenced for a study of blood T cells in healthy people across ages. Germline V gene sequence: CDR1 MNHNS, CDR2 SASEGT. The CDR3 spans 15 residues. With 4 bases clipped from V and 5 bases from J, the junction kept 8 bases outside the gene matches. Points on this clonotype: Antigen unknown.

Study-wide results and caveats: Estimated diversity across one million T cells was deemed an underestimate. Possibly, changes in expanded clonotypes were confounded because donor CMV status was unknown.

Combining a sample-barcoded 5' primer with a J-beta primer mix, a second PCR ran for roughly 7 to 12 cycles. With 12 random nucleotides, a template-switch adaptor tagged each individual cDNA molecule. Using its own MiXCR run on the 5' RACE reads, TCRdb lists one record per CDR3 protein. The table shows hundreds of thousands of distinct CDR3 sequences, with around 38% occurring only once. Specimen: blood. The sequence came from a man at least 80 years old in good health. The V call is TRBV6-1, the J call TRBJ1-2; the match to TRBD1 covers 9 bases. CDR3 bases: TGTGCCAGCAGTGGGGGGGACAGGGTTGCGTATGGCTACACCTTC. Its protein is CASSGGDRVAYGYTF.